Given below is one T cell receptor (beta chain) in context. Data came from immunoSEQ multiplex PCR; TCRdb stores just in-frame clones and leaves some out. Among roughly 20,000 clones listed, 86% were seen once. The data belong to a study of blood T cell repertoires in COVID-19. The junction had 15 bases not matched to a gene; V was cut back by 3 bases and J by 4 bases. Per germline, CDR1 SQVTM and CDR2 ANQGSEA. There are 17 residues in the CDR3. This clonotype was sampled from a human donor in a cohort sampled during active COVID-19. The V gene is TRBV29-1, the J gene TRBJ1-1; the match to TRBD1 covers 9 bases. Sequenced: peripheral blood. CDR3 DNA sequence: TGCAGCGTTGAGAGGAGGACAGGGGCGGGTGGGGGCACTGAAGCTTTCTTT. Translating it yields CSVERRTGAGGGTEAFF.